This paragraph reports one T cell receptor beta chain. No antigen is known for it. One base away there is no much larger clone; base qualities are not given. The data originate from a study of OX40 agonist ivuxolimab in advanced cancers. Study-level background: Ivuxolimab was an agonistic, fully human IgG2 monoclonal antibody directed against OX40 (CD134), a costimulatory receptor. Patients were allowed to have had prior anti-PD-1, anti-PD-L1 or anti-CTLA-4 therapy, and 40% of the dose-escalation patients had previously received checkpoint inhibitors. Three dose-escalation patients achieved partial responses, one with hepatocellular carcinoma and two with cutaneous melanoma. Intravenous ivuxolimab was administered to patients every 2 weeks at six dose levels: 0.01, 0.1, 0.3, 1.5, 3 and 10 mg/kg. Peripheral TCRbeta sequencing aimed to test whether ivuxolimab altered TCR sequence diversity and caused clonal T-cell expansion. The monotherapy dose-escalation portion (N = 52 patients) of the phase I ivuxolimab trial is reported in the paper. Of the 50 to 55 patients in dose escalation, about 20 had hepatocellular carcinoma, about 15 had melanoma, 9 had renal cell carcinoma and 9 had head and neck cancer. In the dose-escalation cohort, 82.7% of patients were male, and the mean age was approximately 60 years, with a range of about 23 to 90. Results the study describes overall, beyond this receptor: After ivuxolimab, more expanded clones were found on average in CD8+ T cells than in CD4+ T cells. Low levels of normalized T-cell clonal expansion were also seen in some patients who did not respond. In the 0.1-3.0 mg/kg groups, partial responders had among the lowest normalized peripheral clonal expansion, particularly in CD8+ T cells. At doses from 0.1 to 3.0 mg/kg, clonal expansion was seen in both CD4+ and CD8+ blood T cells between baseline and week 6. The antigen specificity of the peripheral T cells that underwent clonal expansion was not determined.

The CDR3 spans 16 residues, from the cysteine through the phenylalanine. Of the read, only the CDR3 DNA is kept; its 48 bases are in frame from base 1. V loses 1 base, J loses 5 bases, and the germline ends lie 17 bases apart. For CDR1 and CDR2, the germline V gene lists SGHTA and FQGNSA. For sequencing of the TCRbeta CDR3 region, genomic DNA was extracted from the sorted cells. The immunoSEQ Assay was used for sequencing of TCRbeta CDR3 regions. The clones in this table, taken by TCRdb from immuneACCESS, are in-frame only. Not every clone is retained; where verified, under half of the shortfall comes from an unresolved V gene, and the cause of the rest is unknown. This sample has tens of thousands of clones in its table, and approximately 87% of those were observed once. The top ten clonotypes cover about 4.5% of the sample. The trial excluded patients who had a history of autoimmune disease or who were on systemic immunosuppression. In every dose cohort, peripheral blood was drawn for TCR sequencing at baseline, cycle 4 day 1, and cycle 7 day 1. The samples were drawn from a first-in-human, open-label, multicenter phase I dose-escalation trial of ivuxolimab. Adults with locally advanced or metastatic melanoma, renal cell carcinoma, hepatocellular carcinoma or head and neck squamous cell carcinoma were enrolled in the trial. Before TCR sequencing, CD4+ T cells and CD8+ T cells were sorted from peripheral blood as separate populations.

Rearrangement joined TRBV7-2 to TRBJ1-1; a tentative D call is TRBD1 (6 bases match). The sequencing here drew on CD4+ or CD8+ T cells sorted from blood, taken in a trial of the OX40 agonist ivuxolimab. The origin of this receptor is an adult with an advanced solid tumor such as melanoma, head and neck, liver or kidney cancer. The DNA sequence is given as TGTGCCAGCAGCTTAGTAAGGGGGGGCTGGGGTACTGAAGCTTTCTTT. The translation is CASSLVRGGWGTEAFF.